These 8 T cell receptor beta chains came from one sample sequenced in a study of identical twins (dated by TCRdb to between 2015 and 2016). The library was made by 5' RACE. The sample was run on an Illumina HiSeq 2000. TCRdb reanalyzed the raw reads on its own, using fastp at Q25 for trimming and MiXCR for clone calling, and kept in-frame beta chains. Identical CDR3 proteins give one entry, which carries the most common genes and DNA. The sample table records about 200,000 distinct CDR3 sequences; more than 9% of these occur just once. The top ten clones comprise approximately 11% of the sample. The source material was memory T cells sorted from blood. The label giving this sample's cell subset or site can be read as: CD45RO+ enriched T cells. The receptors derive from a man aged 45-65 years in good health.

This chain links TRBV2 with TRBJ1-2; D unclear. The V gene lost 1 base and the J gene lost 2 bases, with 5 bases spanning the gap. The CDR3 is 13 residues long. Germline-derived CDR1 and CDR2 are SNHLY and FYNNEI. The CDR3 bases are TGTGCCAGCAGTGAAGACAGAAACTATGGCTACACCTTC. Translation gives CASSEDRNYGYTF.

This clonotype has at least ten counts. The chain has TRBV20-1 and TRBJ1-1, with 7 bases fitting TRBD1. CDR3 length: 16 amino acids. Looked up from germline, CDR1 is DFQATT and CDR2 is SNEGSKA (reference sequence). With V trimmed by 5 bases and J by 1 base, 13 bases remained unmatched. CDR3 region: CSAFQIRQGRNTEAFF. The CDR3 DNA reads as TGCAGTGCTTTTCAAATCCGACAGGGCCGGAACACTGAAGCTTTCTTT.

This clonotype turned up a few times. V is TRBV14 and J is TRBJ1-5; 7 bases fit TRBD1. Germline V gives CDR1 SGHDN, CDR2 FVKESK. With V trimmed by 4 bases and J by 5 bases, 11 bases remained unmatched. The CDR3 sequence is 16 residues long. The CDR3 DNA reads TGTGCCAGCAGCCCCTGGACAGGTTTGGGGGATCAGCCCCAGCATTTT. Encoded protein: CASSPWTGLGDQPQHF.

This clonotype was counted ten times or more. The gene calls are TRBV5-5 and TRBJ1-6; TRBD1 agrees at 9 bases. This CDR3 region has 15 residues. Unmatched junction bases numbered 7, after V lost 2 bases and J lost 10 bases. CDR1 and CDR2 (germline): SGHKS, YYEKEE (reference sequence). The CDR3 here is CASSFETGTGSPLHF. CDR3 bases: TGTGCCAGCAGCTTTGAGACAGGGACAGGGTCACCCCTCCACTTT.

This clonotype showed up just a few times. The V and J genes are TRBV9 and TRBJ2-6; D is unclear. The germline gives CDR1 SGDLS, CDR2 YYNGEE. This CDR3 spans 15 amino acids. Trimming took 2 bases from V and 0 from J, leaving 6 bases between them. CDR3 coding DNA: TGTGCCAGCAGCGTTGGGGACTCTGGGGCCAACGTCCTGACTTTC. This gives the protein CASSVGDSGANVLTF.

The gene calls are TRBV29-1 and TRBJ2-7; TRBD2 is a possible D gene (6 bases). Trimming removed 1 base at V and 2 bases at J, with 15 bases between. The germline V gene encodes CDR1 SQVTM and CDR2 ANQGSEA. The CDR3 is 15 residues long. The CDR3 loop is CSVEGGEATAYEQYF. Written as DNA, the CDR3 is TGCAGCGTTGAAGGGGGGGAGGCGACGGCCTACGAGCAGTACTTC.

CDR3 in amino acids: CASTAQGPEDTQYF. The CDR3 DNA sequence: TGTGCCAGCACCGCGCAGGGGCCGGAGGATACGCAGTATTTT. V gene TRBV28 combines with J gene TRBJ2-3, with a tentative D call TRBD1 (6 bases). In germline, CDR1 is MDHEN, CDR2 SYDVKM. Trimming took 7 bases from V and 6 from J, leaving 17 bases between them. CDR3 size: 14 residues.

This sequence joins TRBV2 and TRBJ2-7; a weak D match, TRBD2 (5 bases). Trimming stripped 3 bases from V and 5 bases from J, with 14 bases between. From germline, CDR1 is SNHLY and CDR2 FYNNEI. The CDR3 consists of 14 residues. CDR3 protein: CASSDSRTGNEQYF. The CDR3 DNA follows: TGTGCCAGCAGTGATAGTCGGACGGGGAACGAGCAGTACTTC.